This paragraph covers one TCR beta chain sequence. J was trimmed by 3 bases and V by 0 bases; bases with no gene match: 5. Germline V gene data show CDR1 as SGHNT and CDR2 as YYREEE (reference sequence). The CDR3 totals 17 residues. Sample time point: blood 4 weeks post-SBRT, at nephrectomy. Treatment reported: 15 Gy SBRT to primary tumor, nephrectomy 4 weeks later. The patient's renal cell carcinoma had clear cell pathology. The sample comes from a study of radiation and T cells in renal cell carcinoma. Measured with immunoSEQ multiplex PCR; TCRdb has only the in-frame clones, and not every one. The repertoire holds around 180,000 clones, with less than 90% as singletons.

The specimen comprised blood, sampled from a patient whose treatment included radiotherapy and nephrectomy. The origin of this receptor is a woman aged 45 to 65 with renal cell carcinoma. The genes are TRBV5-4 and TRBJ2-3; 12 nucleotides align to TRBD2. DNA of the CDR3: TGTGCCAGCAGCTTGGGACTAGCGGGGGTCGGGACAGATACGCAGTATTTT. Protein: CASSLGLAGVGTDTQYF.